Each of the 24 T cell receptor beta chains below was sequenced from the same sample in a study of identical twins. TCRdb independently ran MiXCR on the 5' RACE reads; one entry per CDR3 protein. The table shows 400,000 to 550,000 distinct CDR3 sequences, with 20% to 25% occurring only once. The sample was also linked to a second study, of T cells expressing NK-cell markers.

The source material was CD4+ T cells sorted from blood. Receptors originate from a woman aged 18-30 years in good health.

In this sample, this clonotype turned up a few times. The rearrangement uses TRBV20-1 and TRBJ2-5, with 10 bases lining up with TRBD2. J gave up 10 bases and V 5 bases, and 10 bases lay outside the gene matches. Germline CDR1 and CDR2: DFQATT and SNEGSKA (reference sequence). The CDR3 length is 13 residues. CDR3 in DNA: TGCAGTGCTCTTACTAGCGGGGTCCCGGTCCAGTACTTC. Translation: CSALTSGVPVQYF.

The chain has TRBV20-1 and TRBJ2-3, with D maybe TRBD2 (6 bases). The V gene lost 1 base and the J gene lost 0 bases, with 8 bases spanning the gap. The CDR3 is 14 amino acids. Germline CDR1 reads DFQATT; CDR2 reads SNEGSKA (reference sequence). CDR3 amino acids: CSARVAASTDTQYF. The CDR3 DNA is TGCAGTGCTAGAGTAGCGGCAAGCACAGATACGCAGTATTTT.

The gene calls are TRBV5-5 and TRBJ2-7; 10 bases line up with TRBD2. The V gene's germline CDR1 is SGHKS and CDR2 YYEKEE (reference sequence). The CDR3 extends over 15 amino acids. With V trimmed by 1 base and J by 2 bases, 3 bases remained unmatched. CDR3 nucleotide sequence: TGTGCCAGCAGCTTGCGTAGCGGGGGGCCCTACGAGCAGTACTTC. This encodes CASSLRSGGPYEQYF.

The rearrangement uses TRBV7-3 and TRBJ2-5; TRBD1 might be the D (5 bases). CDR3 size: 15 residues. The germline V gene has CDR1 SGHTA and CDR2 FQGTGA. Trimming took 0 bases from V and 3 from J, leaving 11 bases between them. The CDR3 nucleotides read TGTGCCAGCAGCTTAACTGGGGCCAGGGAAGAGACCCAGTACTTC. Its translation: CASSLTGAREETQYF.

There are a few counts of this clonotype. This chain uses TRBV7-8 with TRBJ2-7; D is uncertain. V dropped 2 bases and J dropped 6 bases, with 11 bases sitting between them. The CDR3 covers 13 residues. Germline assignment: CDR1 SGHVS and CDR2 FQNEAQ. CDR3 in amino acids: CASSLYVASEQYF. The CDR3 nucleotides are TGTGCCAGCAGCTTATATGTCGCCTCCGAGCAGTACTTC.

This clonotype was recorded many times. This rearrangement joins TRBV20-1 to TRBJ2-5; TRBD1 aligns across 7 bases. V was clipped by 6 bases and J by 4 bases; unmatched bases: 8. CDR1 is DFQATT and CDR2 is SNEGSKA in the germline V gene (reference sequence). CDR3 length equals 13 residues. The CDR3 spells CSAQGRGTETQYF. In DNA form, the CDR3 reads TGCAGTGCCCAGGGCAGGGGGACAGAGACCCAGTACTTC.

The chain uses TRBV6-5 and TRBJ1-6; no definite D call. V gave up 0 bases and J gave up 9 bases, with 15 bases separating them. The germline CDR1 and CDR2 sequences are MNHEY and SVGAGI. The CDR3 runs to 16 residues. CDR3 in amino acids: CASSYSAAKWGSPLHF. DNA for the CDR3: TGTGCCAGCAGTTACTCGGCAGCTAAATGGGGTTCACCCCTCCACTTT.

This clonotype was observed a handful of times. The V call is TRBV12-3 or TRBV12-4, the J call TRBJ1-1; maybe TRBD1 (5 bases). V gave up 5 bases and J gave up 11 bases, with 9 bases separating them. The CDR3 is made up of 10 amino acids. In DNA form, the CDR3 reads TGTGCCAGCAGTGCGGGGGTCGCTTTCTTT. This gives the protein CASSAGVAFF.

This clonotype was seen a handful of times. Its ends do not fully match the called genes, so a read error is possible. The genes are TRBV7-2 and TRBJ2-4, with D tentatively TRBD1 (6 bases). Germline V gives CDR1 SGHTA, CDR2 FQGNSA. The length of the CDR3 is 13 residues. CDR3 coding DNA: TGTGCCAGCAGCCCTGTCTGGGGGCGTCCCCCCTCCTTC. It codes for CASSPVWGRPPSF.

The chain joins TRBV29-1 to TRBJ1-1; 7 bases fit TRBD1. This CDR3 is 14 amino acids long. Trimming cost V 8 bases and J 4 bases; bases outside gene matches: 13. CDR1 is SQVTM and CDR2 is ANQGSEA in the germline V gene. The CDR3: CSTSTGSVATEAFF. CDR3 sequence (DNA): TGCAGCACCTCGACAGGGTCGGTAGCCACTGAAGCTTTCTTT.

CDR3 loop: CASTRGGTSGGYNEQFF. CDR3 nucleotides: TGTGCCAGTACCCGAGGGGGGACTAGCGGGGGCTACAATGAGCAGTTCTTC. The chain is built from TRBV19 and TRBJ2-1, with TRBD2 identical over 14 bases. The CDR3 covers 17 residues. V lost 7 bases to trimming and J lost 3 bases; unmatched junction nucleotides: 8. The germline V gene encodes CDR1 LNHDA and CDR2 SQIVND (reference sequence).

The J gene is TRBJ2-7, the V gene TRBV25-1, with D tentatively TRBD2 (6 bases). V gave up 6 bases and J gave up 4 bases, with 10 bases separating them. The CDR3 length is 12 residues. Looked up from germline, CDR1 is MGHDK and CDR2 is SYGVNS. This chain's CDR3 is CASRNGGYEQYF. In DNA form, the CDR3 reads TGTGCCAGCAGAAACGGGGGATACGAGCAGTACTTC.

The chain recombines TRBV6-1 with TRBJ1-6; D is undetermined. Trimming stripped 6 bases from V and 10 bases from J, with 13 bases between. The CDR3 contains 13 residues. CDR1 and CDR2 (germline): MNHNS, SASEGT. CDR3 protein: CASRRDLGSPLHF. The CDR3, as DNA: TGTGCCAGCAGGCGTGACTTAGGGTCACCCCTCCACTTT.

This clonotype showed up just a few times. The V call is TRBV9, the J call TRBJ2-1; 7 bases are a match to TRBD2. With V trimmed by 3 bases and J by 4 bases, 7 bases remained unmatched. This CDR3 has 15 amino acids. Germline CDR1 is SGDLS and CDR2 is YYNGEE. This CDR3 reads CASSEGTTPYNEQFF. The CDR3 nucleotides read TGTGCCAGCAGCGAGGGGACTACACCTTACAATGAGCAGTTCTTC.

This chain links TRBV9 with TRBJ2-2, with 7 nucleotides matching TRBD2. V trimming: 3 bases; J trimming: 8 bases; junction bases outside the gene matches: 16. The CDR3 is made up of 17 amino acids. The germline V gene encodes CDR1 SGDLS and CDR2 YYNGEE. The CDR3 coding sequence is TGTGCCAGCAGCGCCCCACCGGGACTATCCTTGGATGGGGAGCTGTTTTTT. Protein sequence: CASSAPPGLSLDGELFF.

The CDR3 nucleotides read TGTGCCAGCAGCCGAAAGGGTAACACTGAAGCTTTCTTT. This codes for CASSRKGNTEAFF. V and J are TRBV12-3 or TRBV12-4 and TRBJ1-1; D not resolved. CDR3 length: 13 amino acids. Trimming removed 6 bases at V and 2 bases at J, with 10 bases between.

In this sample, this clonotype turned up many times. This chain joins TRBV27 and TRBJ1-1; D is uncertain. The V gene lost 3 bases and the J gene lost 1 base, with 6 bases spanning the gap. CDR1 MNHEY and CDR2 SMNVEV come from the germline V gene (reference sequence). This CDR3 is built from 13 residues. This CDR3 reads CASSFLTNTEAFF. The DNA of the CDR3 is TGTGCCAGCAGTTTTCTCACGAACACTGAAGCTTTCTTT.

The chain links TRBV6-5 to TRBJ2-7; 7 nucleotides line up with TRBD1. Unmatched junction bases numbered 4, after V lost 4 bases and J lost 1 base. The CDR3 has 14 amino acids. CDR1 and CDR2 (germline): MNHEY, SVGAGI. CDR3 nucleotide sequence: TGTGCCAGCAGTTCGGACAGGCGATCCTACGAGCAGTACTTC. Amino acids: CASSSDRRSYEQYF.

The chain links TRBV18 to TRBJ1-1, with D tentatively TRBD1 (5 bases). The CDR3 is 14 amino acids. Germline CDR1 reads KGHSH; CDR2 reads LQKENI. With 6 bases removed from V and 3 bases from J, the gap between germline ends came to 14 bases. DNA for the CDR3: TGTGCCAGCTCCCTCGGATGGGGGGACACTGAAGCTTTCTTT. Translation: CASSLGWGDTEAFF.

The chain joins TRBV9 to TRBJ2-7; possible D gene TRBD1, 6 bases. The germline V gene encodes CDR1 SGDLS and CDR2 YYNGEE. Trimming cost V 3 bases and J 2 bases, with 18 bases left between them. This CDR3 has 16 residues. The CDR3 reads CASSAQWGRSTYEQYF. Written as DNA, the CDR3 is TGTGCCAGCAGCGCCCAGTGGGGGCGGAGTACCTACGAGCAGTACTTC.

This clonotype turned up a few times. V usage is TRBV7-6 and J usage is TRBJ2-2; perhaps TRBD2 as D (5 bases). The CDR3 covers 17 residues. Germline V gene data show CDR1 as SGHVS and CDR2 as FNYEAQ. V lost 0 bases and J 0 bases, leaving 11 bases between the germline ends. CDR3 in amino acids: CASSLAQRGANTGELFF. The CDR3 region has the DNA TGTGCCAGCAGCTTAGCGCAACGGGGTGCGAACACCGGGGAGCTGTTTTTT.

This clonotype was found once. V and J are TRBV18 and TRBJ2-7, with 7 bases matching TRBD1. J was trimmed by 6 bases and V by 3 bases; bases with no gene match: 8. This CDR3 spans 14 amino acids. CDR1 KGHSH and CDR2 LQKENI come from the germline V gene. This chain's CDR3 is CASSPTGMVSEQYF. Written as DNA, the CDR3 is TGTGCCAGCTCACCGACAGGGATGGTGAGCGAGCAGTACTTC.

This clonotype was picked up many times. CDR3 region: CSVLISSGGYEQYF. CDR3 nucleotides: TGCAGTGTCCTGATTTCTAGCGGCGGGTACGAGCAGTACTTC. J is TRBJ2-7 and V is TRBV20-1, with 7 bases matching TRBD2. Trimming cost V 7 bases and J 4 bases; bases outside gene matches: 13. The CDR3 extends over 14 amino acids. Germline V CDR1 and CDR2: DFQATT, SNEGSKA (reference sequence).

This chain links TRBV6-2 or TRBV6-3 with TRBJ2-3, with D maybe TRBD2 (5 bases). CDR1 and CDR2 (germline): MNHEY, SVGEGT. V was shortened by 0 bases and J by 0 bases, with 10 bases between the two germline ends. This CDR3 contains 16 residues. For the CDR3, the DNA is TGTGCCAGCAGTTACTCGTATAGCGATAGCACAGATACGCAGTATTTT. This translates into CASSYSYSDSTDTQYF.